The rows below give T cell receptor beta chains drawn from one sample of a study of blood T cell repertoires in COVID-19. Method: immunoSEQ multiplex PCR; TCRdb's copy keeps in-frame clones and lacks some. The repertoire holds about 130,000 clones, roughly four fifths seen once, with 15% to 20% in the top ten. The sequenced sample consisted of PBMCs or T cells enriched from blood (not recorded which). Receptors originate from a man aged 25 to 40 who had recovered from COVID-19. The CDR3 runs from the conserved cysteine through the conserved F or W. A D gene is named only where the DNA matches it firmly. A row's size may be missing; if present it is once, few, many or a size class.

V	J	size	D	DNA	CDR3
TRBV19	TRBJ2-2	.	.	TGTGCCAGTACCCTTAGCGGCACCGGGGAGCTGTTTTTT	CASTLSGTGELFF
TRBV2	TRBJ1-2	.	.	TGTGCCAGCAGTAAACAGGAGATTAACTATGGCTACACCTTC	CASSKQEINYGYTF
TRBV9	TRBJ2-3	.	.	TGTGCCAGCAGCGTAGAGGGGGACCGCACAGATACGCAGTATTTT	CASSVEGDRTDTQYF
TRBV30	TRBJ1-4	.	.	TGTGCCTGGAGTCGGCCCCTAGAACGCGGGGAAAAACTGTTTTTT	CAWSRPLERGEKLFF
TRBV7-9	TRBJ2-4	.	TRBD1	TGTGCCAGCAGCTTAGGCCTCGACAGGGTTCAGTACTTC	CASSLGLDRVQYF
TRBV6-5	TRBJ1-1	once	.	TGTGCCAGCATATCGCGCAGGGTGAACACTGAAGCTTTCTTT	CASISRRVNTEAFF
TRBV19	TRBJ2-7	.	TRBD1	TGTGCCAGTAGTTCTACAGGGGGCGGAACCTACGAGCAGTACTTC	CASSSTGGGTYEQYF
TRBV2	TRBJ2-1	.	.	TGTGCCAGCAGTGAAACGCAGGGGAATAGAGGTGAGCAGTTCTTC	CASSETQGNRGEQFF
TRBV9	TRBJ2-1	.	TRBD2	TGTGCCAGCAGCGTAGGGTTAGCGGGAGCTTTGTCCTACAATGAGCAGTTCTTC	CASSVGLAGALSYNEQFF
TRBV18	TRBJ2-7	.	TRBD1	TGTGCCAGCTCACCCGCAGGACAGGGTTATGCCGAGCAGTACTTC	CASSPAGQGYAEQYF
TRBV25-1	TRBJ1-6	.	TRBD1	TGTGCCAGCAGTGATGGGAGACAGGGCAATTCACCCCTCCACTTT	CASSDGRQGNSPLHF
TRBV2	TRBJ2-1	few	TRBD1	TGTGCCAGCAGTGGAGGCAGGGGGAATTACAATGAGCAGTTCTTC	CASSGGRGNYNEQFF
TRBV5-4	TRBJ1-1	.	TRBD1	TGTGCCAGCAGCTTCGGGACAGGGGGCGCTTACACTGAAGCTTTCTTT	CASSFGTGGAYTEAFF
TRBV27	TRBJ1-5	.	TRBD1	TGTGCCAGCAGGGGGCGGGGACAGGGCAATCAGCCCCAGCATTTT	CASRGRGQGNQPQHF
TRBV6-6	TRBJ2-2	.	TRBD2	TGTGCCAGCAGTCTAGGACTAGCGGGAGGTACCGGGGAGCTGTTTTTT	CASSLGLAGGTGELFF
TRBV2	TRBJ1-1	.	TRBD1	TGTGCCAGCAGTGAAGTGGGACAGGGCAGGTCCGCTTTCTTT	CASSEVGQGRSAFF
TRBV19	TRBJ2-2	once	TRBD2	TGTGCCAGTAGTCAGCGGGACTATCTAAGCAACGGGGAGCTGTTTTTT	CASSQRDYLSNGELFF
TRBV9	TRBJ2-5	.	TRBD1	TGTGCCAGCAGCGTAGAGGGGGACAGGGTACAAGAGACCCAGTACTTC	CASSVEGDRVQETQYF
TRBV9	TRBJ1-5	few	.	TGTGCCAGCAGCCCTTTCGAGACAAGTAATCAGCCCCAGCATTTT	CASSPFETSNQPQHF
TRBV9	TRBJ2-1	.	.	TGTGCCAGCAGCGGAACGGTGGGGGGGGCCAGCAATGAGCAGTTCTTC	CASSGTVGGASNEQFF
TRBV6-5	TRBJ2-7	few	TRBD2	TGTGCCAGCAGGCTAGCGGGGGGCGAGCAGTACTTC	CASRLAGGEQYF
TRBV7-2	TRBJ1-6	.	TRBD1	TGTGCCAGCAGCACCGGGACAGGAGCTTCACCCCTCCACTTT	CASSTGTGASPLHF
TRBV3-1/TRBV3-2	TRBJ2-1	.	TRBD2	TGTGCCAGCAGCCTTGGACTAGCGCCTAGCTCCTACAATGAGCAGTTCTTC	CASSLGLAPSSYNEQFF
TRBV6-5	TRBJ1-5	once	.	TGTGCCGCACATGCGGAGTTTTTTGGTCAGCCCCAGCATTTT	CAAHAEFFGQPQHF
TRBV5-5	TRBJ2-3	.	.	TGTGCCAGCAGCTTCTTGCGGATAGCAACAGATACGCAGTATTTT	CASSFLRIATDTQYF
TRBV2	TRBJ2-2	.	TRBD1	TGTGCCAGCATCCAGGGGGCGGCCGGGGAGCTGTTTTTT	CASIQGAAGELFF
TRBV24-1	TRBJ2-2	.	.	TGTGCCACCAGCGAGACAGCGAACACCGGGGAGCTGTTTTTT	CATSETANTGELFF
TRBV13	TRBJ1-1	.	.	TGTGCCAGCAGCGCCCAGCGGGGCGGGAACACTGAAGCTTTCTTT	CASSAQRGGNTEAFF
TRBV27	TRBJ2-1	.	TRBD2	TGTGCCAGCAGCCCACTAGCGGCCACCTACAATGAGCAGTTCTTC	CASSPLAATYNEQFF
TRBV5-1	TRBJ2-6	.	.	TGCGCCAGCAGCTTGGGAGACAGGTCCCATTCTGGGGCCAACGTCCTGACTTTC	CASSLGDRSHSGANVLTF
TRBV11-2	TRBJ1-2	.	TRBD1	TGTGCCAGCAGCCCCGGACAGGGGGCATTAGGCTACACCTTC	CASSPGQGALGYTF
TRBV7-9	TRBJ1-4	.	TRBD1	TGTGCCAGCAGCCCTTGGGGGACAGCGGATGAAAAACTGTTTTTT	CASSPWGTADEKLFF
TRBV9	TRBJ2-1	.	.	TGTGCCAGCAGCGTAGGAGTGGGGCAGAAATTTAGCAATGAGCAGTTCTTC	CASSVGVGQKFSNEQFF
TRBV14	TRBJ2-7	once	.	TGTGCCAGCAGCCAAGGGAGCTCCTACGAGCAGTACTTC	CASSQGSSYEQYF
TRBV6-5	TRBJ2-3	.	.	TGTGCCAGCGGGATAGCGACATTCACAGATACGCAGTATTTT	CASGIATFTDTQYF
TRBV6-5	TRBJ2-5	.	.	TGTGCCAGCTTGGACCGGGACAAACAAGAGACCCAGTACTTC	CASLDRDKQETQYF
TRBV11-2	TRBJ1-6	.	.	TGTGCCAGCAGCTTAGATTTCACAGGCTTTAATTCACCCCTCCACTTT	CASSLDFTGFNSPLHF
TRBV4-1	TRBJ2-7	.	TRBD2	TGCGCCAGCAGCCCAGGACTAGCGGGGTACGAGCAGTACTTC	CASSPGLAGYEQYF
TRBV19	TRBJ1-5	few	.	TGTGCCACCCTGTCGGACAATGAAATGGACTATAGCAATCAGCCCCAGCATTTT	CATLSDNEMDYSNQPQHF
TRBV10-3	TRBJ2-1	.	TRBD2	TGTGCCATCAGTGAGTCGACGAGCGGGGGCCTCTACAATGAGCAGTTCTTC	CAISESTSGGLYNEQFF
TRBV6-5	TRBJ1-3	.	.	TGTGCCGCGGGGGAGACCTCTGGAAACACCATATATTTT	CAAGETSGNTIYF
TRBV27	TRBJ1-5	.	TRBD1	TGTGCCAGCAGTTTTTCTCAGGGGGCCGGGCAGCCCCAGCATTTT	CASSFSQGAGQPQHF
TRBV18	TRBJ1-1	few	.	TGTGCCAGCTCACCAGGGTCAGGGGCTGAAGCTTTCTTT	CASSPGSGAEAFF
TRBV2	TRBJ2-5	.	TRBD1	TGTGCCAGCAGTACACGACAGGGGAGGGAGACCCAGTACTTC	CASSTRQGRETQYF
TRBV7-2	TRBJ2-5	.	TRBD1	TGTGCCAGCAGCTTACCGGGACAGGGGTCAGAGACCCAGTACTTC	CASSLPGQGSETQYF
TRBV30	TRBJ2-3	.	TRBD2	TGTGCCTGGGGACTAGCTGGGGCAGATACGCAGTATTTT	CAWGLAGADTQYF
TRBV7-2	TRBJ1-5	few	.	TGTGCCAGCAGCCCCGGCGGTTTTCAGCCCCAGCATTTT	CASSPGGFQPQHF
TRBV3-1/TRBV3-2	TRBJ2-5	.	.	TGTGCCAGCAGCTCCCTTCAAGAGACCCAGTACTTC	CASSSLQETQYF
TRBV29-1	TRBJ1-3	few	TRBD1	TGCAGCGCCGCAGGGGGCGCGGCGGGAAACACCATATATTTT	CSAAGGAAGNTIYF
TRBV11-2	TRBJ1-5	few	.	TGTGCCAGCAGCTTAGGGACGGAGGATCAGCCCCAGCATTTT	CASSLGTEDQPQHF
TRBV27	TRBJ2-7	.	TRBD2	TGTGCCAGCAGGCAAGAACTAGCGGGAGATTATGACGAGCAGTACTTC	CASRQELAGDYDEQYF
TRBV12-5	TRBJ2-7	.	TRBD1	TGTGCTAGTGGCTGGACAGGGCACTACGAGCAGTACTTC	CASGWTGHYEQYF
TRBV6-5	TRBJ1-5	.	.	TGTGCCAGCAACAAATTACGTGCCGGGGGTCAGCCCCAGCATTTT	CASNKLRAGGQPQHF
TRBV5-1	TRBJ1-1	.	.	TGCGCCAGCAGCTTGTCAGGGCGTACTGAAGCTTTCTTT	CASSLSGRTEAFF
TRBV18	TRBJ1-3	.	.	TGTGCCAGCTCACCAGACAGCTCTGGAAACACCATATATTTT	CASSPDSSGNTIYF